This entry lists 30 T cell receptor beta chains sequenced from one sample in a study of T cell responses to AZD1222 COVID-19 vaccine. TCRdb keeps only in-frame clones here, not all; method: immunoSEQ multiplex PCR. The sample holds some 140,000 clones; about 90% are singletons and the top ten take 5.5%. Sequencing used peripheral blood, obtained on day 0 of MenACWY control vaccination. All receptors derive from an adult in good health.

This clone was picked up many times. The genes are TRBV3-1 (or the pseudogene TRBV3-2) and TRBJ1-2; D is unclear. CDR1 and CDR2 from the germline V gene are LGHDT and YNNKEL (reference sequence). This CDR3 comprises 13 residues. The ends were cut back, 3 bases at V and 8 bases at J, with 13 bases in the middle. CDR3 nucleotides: TGTGCCAGCAGCCAGAGTCGAGGAGGGGGCTACACCTTC. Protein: CASSQSRGGGYTF.

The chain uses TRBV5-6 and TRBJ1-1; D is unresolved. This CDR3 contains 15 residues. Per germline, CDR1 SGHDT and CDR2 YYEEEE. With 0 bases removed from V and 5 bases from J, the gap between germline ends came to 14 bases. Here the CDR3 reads CASSLAGSWGTEAFF. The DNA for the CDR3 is TGTGCCAGCAGCTTGGCCGGTTCGTGGGGAACTGAAGCTTTCTTT.

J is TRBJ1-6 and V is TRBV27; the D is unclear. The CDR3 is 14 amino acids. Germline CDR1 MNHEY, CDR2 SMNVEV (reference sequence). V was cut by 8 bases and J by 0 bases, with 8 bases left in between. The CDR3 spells CASAAGSYNSPLHF. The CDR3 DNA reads TGTGCCAGCGCTGCGGGCTCCTATAATTCACCCCTCCACTTT.

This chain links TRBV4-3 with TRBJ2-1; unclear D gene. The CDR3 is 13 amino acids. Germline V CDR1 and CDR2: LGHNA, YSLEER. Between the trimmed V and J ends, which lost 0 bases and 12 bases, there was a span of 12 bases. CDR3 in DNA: TGCGCCAGCAGCCAAGAAATCGGCCTTCGGCAGTTCTTC. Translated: CASSQEIGLRQFF.

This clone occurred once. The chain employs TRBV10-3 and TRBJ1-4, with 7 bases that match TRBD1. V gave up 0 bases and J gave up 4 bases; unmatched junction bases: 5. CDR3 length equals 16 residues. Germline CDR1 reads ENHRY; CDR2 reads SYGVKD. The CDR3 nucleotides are TGTGCCATCAGTGAGTCGGGGACAGACTTTAATGAAAAACTGTTTTTT. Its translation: CAISESGTDFNEKLFF.

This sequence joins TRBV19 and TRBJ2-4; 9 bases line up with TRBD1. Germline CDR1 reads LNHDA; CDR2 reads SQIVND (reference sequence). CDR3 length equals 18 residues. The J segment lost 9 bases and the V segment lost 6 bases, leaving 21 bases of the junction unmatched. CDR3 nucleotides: TGTGCCAGTAGCCTCTCCCTCACAGGGGGCATCCTAGGCGGCATTCAGTACTTC. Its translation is CASSLSLTGGILGGIQYF.

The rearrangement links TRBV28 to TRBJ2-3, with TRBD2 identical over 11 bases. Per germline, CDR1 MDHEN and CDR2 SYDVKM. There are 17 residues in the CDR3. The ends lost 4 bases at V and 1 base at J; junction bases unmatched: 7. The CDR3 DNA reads TGTGCCAGCAGTTGGGTCGGTAGCGGGGGGGGCACAGATACGCAGTATTTT. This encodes CASSWVGSGGGTDTQYF.

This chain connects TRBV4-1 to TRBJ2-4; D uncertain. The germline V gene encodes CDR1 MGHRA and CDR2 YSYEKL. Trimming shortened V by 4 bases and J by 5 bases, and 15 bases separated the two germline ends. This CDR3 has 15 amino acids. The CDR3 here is CASSPPDGFQNIQYF. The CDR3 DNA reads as TGCGCCAGCAGCCCCCCCGACGGCTTCCAAAACATTCAGTACTTC.

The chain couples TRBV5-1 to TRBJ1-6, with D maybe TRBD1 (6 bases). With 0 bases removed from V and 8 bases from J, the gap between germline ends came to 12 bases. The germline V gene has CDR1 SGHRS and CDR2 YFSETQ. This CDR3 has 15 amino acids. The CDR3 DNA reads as TGCGCCAGCAGCTTGGCGGGGGACATATATTCACCCCTCCACTTT. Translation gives CASSLAGDIYSPLHF.

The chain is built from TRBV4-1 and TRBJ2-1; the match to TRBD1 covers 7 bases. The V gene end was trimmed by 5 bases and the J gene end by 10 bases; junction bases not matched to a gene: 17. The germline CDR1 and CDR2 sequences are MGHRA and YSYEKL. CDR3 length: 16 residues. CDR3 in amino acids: CASSSSPGQHNEEQFF. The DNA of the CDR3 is TGCGCCAGCAGCTCCTCCCCGGGACAGCACAATGAAGAGCAGTTCTTC.

The CDR3 DNA reads TGTGCCAGCTCACCACGGCAAGCGACCGGGGAGCTGTTTTTT. Its protein product is CASSPRQATGELFF. V gene TRBV18 combines with J gene TRBJ2-2; D is undetermined. The CDR3 totals 14 residues. V lost 1 base to trimming and J lost 5 bases, with 8 bases between them. Germline CDR1 KGHSH, CDR2 LQKENI.

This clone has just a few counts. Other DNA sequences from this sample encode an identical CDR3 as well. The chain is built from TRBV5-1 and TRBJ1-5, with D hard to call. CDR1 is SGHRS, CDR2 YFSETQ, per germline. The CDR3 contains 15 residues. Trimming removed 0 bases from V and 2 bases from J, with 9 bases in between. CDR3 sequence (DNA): TGCGCCAGCAGCTTGGAGGGAGTGGGCAATCAGCCCCAGCATTTT. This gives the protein CASSLEGVGNQPQHF. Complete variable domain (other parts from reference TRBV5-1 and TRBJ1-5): KAGVTQTPRYLIKTRGQQVTLSCSPISGHRSVSWYQQTPGQGLQFLFEYFSETQRNKGNFPGRFSGRQFSNSRSEMNVSTLELGDSALYLCASSLEGVGNQPQHFGDGTRLSIL.

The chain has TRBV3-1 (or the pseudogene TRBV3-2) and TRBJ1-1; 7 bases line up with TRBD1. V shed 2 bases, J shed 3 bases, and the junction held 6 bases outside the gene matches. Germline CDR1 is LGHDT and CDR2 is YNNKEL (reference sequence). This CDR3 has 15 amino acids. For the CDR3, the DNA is TGTGCCAGCAGCCAACCCCAGACAGGGCACACTGAAGCTTTCTTT. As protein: CASSQPQTGHTEAFF.

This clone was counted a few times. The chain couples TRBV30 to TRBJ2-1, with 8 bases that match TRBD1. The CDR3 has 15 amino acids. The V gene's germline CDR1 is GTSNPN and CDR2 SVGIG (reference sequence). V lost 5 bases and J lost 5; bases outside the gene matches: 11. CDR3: CAWDLDRGLDNEQFF. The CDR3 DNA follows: TGTGCCTGGGATTTAGACAGGGGACTGGACAATGAGCAGTTCTTC.

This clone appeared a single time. CDR3 protein: CASSQEYLSLYEQYF. CDR3 bases: TGCGCCAGCAGCCAAGAATATCTGTCGCTTTACGAGCAGTACTTC. J is TRBJ2-7 and V is TRBV4-3; no definite D call. The CDR3 length is 15 residues. CDR1 is LGHNA and CDR2 is YSLEER in the germline V gene. The ends were cut back, 0 bases at V and 4 bases at J, with 13 bases in the middle.

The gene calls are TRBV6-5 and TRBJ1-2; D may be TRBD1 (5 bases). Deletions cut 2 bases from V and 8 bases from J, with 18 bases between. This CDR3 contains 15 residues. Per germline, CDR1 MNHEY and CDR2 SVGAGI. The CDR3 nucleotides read TGTGCCAGCAGTTACGACAGAACTCCAACGGGGGGCTACACCTTC. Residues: CASSYDRTPTGGYTF.

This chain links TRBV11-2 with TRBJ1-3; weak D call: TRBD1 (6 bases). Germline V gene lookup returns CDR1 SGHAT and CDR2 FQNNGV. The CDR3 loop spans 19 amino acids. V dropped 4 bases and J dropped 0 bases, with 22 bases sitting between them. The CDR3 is CASSSIRGVSGPSGNTIYF. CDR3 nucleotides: TGTGCCAGCAGCTCTATTAGGGGGGTTTCTGGCCCCTCTGGAAACACCATATATTTT.

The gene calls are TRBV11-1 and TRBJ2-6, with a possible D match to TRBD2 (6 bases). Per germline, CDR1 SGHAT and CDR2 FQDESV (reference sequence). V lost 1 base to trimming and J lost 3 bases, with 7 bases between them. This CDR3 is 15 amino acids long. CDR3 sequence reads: CASSLGGVGANVLTF. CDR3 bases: TGTGCCAGCAGCTTAGGCGGGGTTGGGGCCAACGTCCTGACTTTC.

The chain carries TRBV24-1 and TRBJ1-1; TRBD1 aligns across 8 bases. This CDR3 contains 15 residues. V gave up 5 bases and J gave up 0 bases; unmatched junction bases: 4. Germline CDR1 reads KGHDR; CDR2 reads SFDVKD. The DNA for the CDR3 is TGTGCCACCAGTGGGGCAGGGGGCATGAACACTGAAGCTTTCTTT. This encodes CATSGAGGMNTEAFF.

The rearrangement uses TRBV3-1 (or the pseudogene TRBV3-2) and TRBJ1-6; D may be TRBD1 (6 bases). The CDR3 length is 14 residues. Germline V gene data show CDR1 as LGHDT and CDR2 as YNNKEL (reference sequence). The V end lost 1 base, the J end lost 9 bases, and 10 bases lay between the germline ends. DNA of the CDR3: TGTGCCAGCAGCCAAGCCTCGGACAGTTCACCCCTCCACTTT. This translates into CASSQASDSSPLHF.

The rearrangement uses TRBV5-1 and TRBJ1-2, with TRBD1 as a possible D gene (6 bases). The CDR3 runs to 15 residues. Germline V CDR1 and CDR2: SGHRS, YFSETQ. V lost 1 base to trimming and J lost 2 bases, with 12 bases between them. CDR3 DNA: TGCGCCAGCAGCTTGAATCCCGGACAGAACTATGGCTACACCTTC. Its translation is CASSLNPGQNYGYTF.

The CDR3 DNA follows: TGCGCCAGCAGCTCAGGGGGCACAGATACGCAGTATTTT. Translated, it gives CASSSGGTDTQYF. The chain couples TRBV5-1 to TRBJ2-3, with D possibly TRBD1 on 6 matching bases. The CDR3 is 13 residues long. V was cut by 3 bases and J by 1 base, with 6 bases left in between. Looked up from germline, CDR1 is SGHRS and CDR2 is YFSETQ.

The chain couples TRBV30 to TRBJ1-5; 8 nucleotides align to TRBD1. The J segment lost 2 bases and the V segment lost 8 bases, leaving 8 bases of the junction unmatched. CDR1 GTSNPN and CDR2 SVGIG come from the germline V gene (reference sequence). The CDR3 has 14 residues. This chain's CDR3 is CARIPGQGNQPQHF. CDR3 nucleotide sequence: TGTGCCCGTATTCCGGGACAGGGCAATCAGCCCCAGCATTTT.

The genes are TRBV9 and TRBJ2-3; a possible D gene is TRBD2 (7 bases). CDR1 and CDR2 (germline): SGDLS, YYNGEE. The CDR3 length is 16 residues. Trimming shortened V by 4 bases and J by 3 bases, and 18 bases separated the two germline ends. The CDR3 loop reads CASSYWGGRGTDTQYF. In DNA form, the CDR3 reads TGTGCCAGCAGCTACTGGGGGGGCCGGGGTACAGATACGCAGTATTTT. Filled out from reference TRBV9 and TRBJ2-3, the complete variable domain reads DSGVTQTPKHLITATGQRVTLRCSPRSGDLSVYWYQQSLDQGLQFLIQYYNGEERAKGNILERFSAQQFPDLHSELNLSSLELGDSALYFCASSYWGGRGTDTQYFGPGTRLTVL.

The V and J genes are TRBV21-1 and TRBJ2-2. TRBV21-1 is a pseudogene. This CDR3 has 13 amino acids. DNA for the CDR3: TGTGCCAGATGGGTACCAGACACCGGGGAGCTGTTTTTT. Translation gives CARWVPDTGELFF.

The CDR3 DNA reads as TGTGCCAGCAGCTTCCAGGGGGCGGGCACCGGGGAGCTGTTTTTT. Translating gives CASSFQGAGTGELFF. The V gene is TRBV7-8, the J gene TRBJ2-2; 8 positions agree with TRBD1. The CDR3 extends over 15 amino acids. V shed 3 bases, J shed 4 bases, and the junction held 4 bases outside the gene matches. Germline V gene sequence: CDR1 SGHVS, CDR2 FQNEAQ. The full variable domain, with the rest looked up from reference TRBV7-8 and TRBJ2-2, is GAGVSQSPRYKVAKRGQDVALRCDPISGHVSLFWYQQALGQGPEFLTYFQNEAQLDKSGLPSDRFFAERPEGSVSTLKIQRTQQEDSAVYLCASSFQGAGTGELFFGEGSRLTVL.

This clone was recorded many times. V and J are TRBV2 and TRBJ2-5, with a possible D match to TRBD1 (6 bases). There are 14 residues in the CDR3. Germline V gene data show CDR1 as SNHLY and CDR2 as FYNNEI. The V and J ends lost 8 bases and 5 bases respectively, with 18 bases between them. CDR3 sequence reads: CASDLNRDSETQYF. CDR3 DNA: TGTGCCAGCGATCTGAACAGGGATAGTGAGACCCAGTACTTC.

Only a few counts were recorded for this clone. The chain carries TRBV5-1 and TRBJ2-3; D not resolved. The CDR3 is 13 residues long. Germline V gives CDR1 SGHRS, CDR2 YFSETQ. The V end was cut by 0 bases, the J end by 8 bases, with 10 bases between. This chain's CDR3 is CASSLDIRITQYF. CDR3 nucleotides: TGCGCCAGCAGCTTGGATATAAGAATTACGCAGTATTTT.

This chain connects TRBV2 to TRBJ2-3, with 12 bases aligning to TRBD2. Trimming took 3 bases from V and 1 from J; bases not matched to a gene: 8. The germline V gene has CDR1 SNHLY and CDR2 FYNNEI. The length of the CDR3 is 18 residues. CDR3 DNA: TGTGCCAGCAGTGATCCCGTGACTAGCGGGAGAGGCACAGATACGCAGTATTTT. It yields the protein CASSDPVTSGRGTDTQYF.

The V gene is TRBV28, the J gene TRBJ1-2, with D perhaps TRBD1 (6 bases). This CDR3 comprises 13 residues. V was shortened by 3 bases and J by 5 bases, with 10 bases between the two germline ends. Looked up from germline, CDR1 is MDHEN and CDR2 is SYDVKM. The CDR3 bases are TGTGCCAGCAGTTTCCGGGGGCGGTATGGCTACACCTTC. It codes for CASSFRGRYGYTF.